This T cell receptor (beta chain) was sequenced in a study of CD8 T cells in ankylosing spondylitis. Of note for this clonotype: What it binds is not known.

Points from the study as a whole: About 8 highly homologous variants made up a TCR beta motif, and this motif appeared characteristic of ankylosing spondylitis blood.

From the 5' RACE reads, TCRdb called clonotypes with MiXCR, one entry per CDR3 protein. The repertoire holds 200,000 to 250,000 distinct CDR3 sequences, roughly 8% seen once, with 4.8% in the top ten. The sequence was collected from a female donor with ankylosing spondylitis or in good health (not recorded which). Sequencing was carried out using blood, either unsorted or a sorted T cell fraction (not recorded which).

The CDR3 spells CASSYSGRMETQYF. The DNA of the CDR3 is TGTGCCAGCAGCTACTCAGGGAGGATGGAGACCCAGTACTTC. The chain employs TRBV7-9 and TRBJ2-5; maybe TRBD2 (6 bases). The CDR3 runs 14 residues. Germline V gene sequence: CDR1 SEHNR, CDR2 FQNEAQ (reference sequence). Trimming removed 4 bases from V and 5 bases from J, with 14 bases in between.